This T cell receptor beta chain was documented in a study of blood T cells in healthy people across ages. Study-wide findings and caveats: Comparison with aged donors showed that long-lived donors had more naive CD4+ cells and higher diversity. One million T cells yielded diversity estimates that were considered underestimates. Unsorted PBMCs blocked a conclusive comparison of naive and antigen-experienced cells.

This clonotype was seen only a few times. The target antigen is unknown. The authors ran a second PCR of roughly 6 to 12 cycles using a sample-barcoded 5' primer and a J-beta primer mix. TCRdb re-called the 5' RACE reads with MiXCR, one entry per CDR3 protein. The table shows about 1,000,000 distinct CDR3 sequences, with under 45% occurring only once. The receptor comes from a woman aged 60-70 years in good health. Input material: blood.

The CDR3 DNA reads as TGTGCCAGCAGCTTAAGTATGGCGTGGGGTGGGGTTGGAAATGAGCAGTTCTTC. Translated, it gives CASSLSMAWGGVGNEQFF. This sequence joins TRBV7-2 and TRBJ2-1; unclear D gene. V gave up 2 bases and J gave up 7 bases, with 24 bases separating them. CDR3 length: 18 amino acids. Germline assignment: CDR1 SGHTA and CDR2 FQGNSA. Variable domain in full (rest from reference TRBV7-2 and TRBJ2-1): GAGVSQSPSNKVTEKGKDVELRCDPISGHTALYWYRQSLGQGLEFLIYFQGNSAPDKSGLPSDRFSAERTGGSVSTLTIQRTQQEDSAVYLCASSLSMAWGGVGNEQFFGPGTRLTVL.